The source of this T cell receptor (beta chain) is a study of shared clonotypes between healthy human individuals. Donors had no recently reported acute infections or vaccinations and were HIV-negative. Comment on this clone: Its antigen is still unknown.

Study-wide points: A handful of donors had roughly 5.2% of their naive CD4 clonotypes in common. Measured sharing among donors was expected to vary with sequencing depth. Represented genetic and exposure-history diversity was restricted by having few donors.

Trimming pared 5 bases from V and 0 bases from J, leaving 14 bases between. Germline V gene sequence: CDR1 GTSNPN, CDR2 SVGIG (reference sequence). The CDR3 runs 15 residues. Repertoires were generated with immunoSEQ multiplex PCR, while TCRdb's copy carries only in-frame clones and drops some. The sample has around 95,000 clones; roughly 69% are singletons. This chain connects TRBV30 to TRBJ2-1; D unclear. The origin of this receptor is a man aged 30-40 years in good health. Sequences were obtained from memory CD8+ T cells sorted from blood. The sample's subset: CD45RO+ cells pooled with CCR7-negative TemRA cells. The chain's CDR3 is CAWGRWVSSYNEQFF. CDR3 coding DNA: TGTGCCTGGGGTCGGTGGGTAAGCTCCTACAATGAGCAGTTCTTC.